The clone carrying this T cell receptor (beta chain) was counted only a few times. The sample is drawn from a study of blood T cell repertoires in COVID-19. J lost 5 bases, V lost 0 bases, and 4 bases had no gene match. The germline gives CDR1 SEHNR, CDR2 FQNEAQ (reference sequence). CDR3 length: 14 amino acids. Assay: immunoSEQ multiplex PCR; the TCRdb copy retains only in-frame clones and omits some. The data contain fewer than 200,000 clones, roughly nine tenths of them singletons. The sample taken for sequencing was PBMCs or T cells enriched from blood (not recorded which). This sequence originates from a human donor with acute COVID-19. The donor label of this sample is uncertain. The chain uses TRBV7-9 and TRBJ2-7; 7 bases align to TRBD1. The CDR3 sequence is CASSLALQGNEQYF. The CDR3 DNA reads as TGTGCCAGCAGCTTAGCCCTACAGGGGAACGAGCAGTACTTC. Variable domain in full (rest from reference TRBV7-9 and TRBJ2-7): DTGVSQNPRHKITKRGQNVTFRCDPISEHNRLYWYRQTLGQGPEFLTYFQNEAQLEKSRLLSDRFSAERPKGSFSTLEIQRTEQGDSAMYLCASSLALQGNEQYFGPGTRLTVT.